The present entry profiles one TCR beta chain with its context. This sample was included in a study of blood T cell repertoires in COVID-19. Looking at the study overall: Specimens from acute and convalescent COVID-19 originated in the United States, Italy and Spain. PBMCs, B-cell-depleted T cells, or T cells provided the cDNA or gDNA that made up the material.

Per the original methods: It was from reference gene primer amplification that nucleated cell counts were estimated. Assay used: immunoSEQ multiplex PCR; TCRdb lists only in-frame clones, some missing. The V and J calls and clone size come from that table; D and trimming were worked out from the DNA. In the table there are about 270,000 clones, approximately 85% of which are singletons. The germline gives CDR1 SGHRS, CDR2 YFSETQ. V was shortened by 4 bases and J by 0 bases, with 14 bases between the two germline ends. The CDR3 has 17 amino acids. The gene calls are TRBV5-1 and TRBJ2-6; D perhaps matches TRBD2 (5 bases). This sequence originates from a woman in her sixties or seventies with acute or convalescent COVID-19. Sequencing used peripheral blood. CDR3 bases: TGCGCCAGCAGCGGGCGGACCGACTACTCTGGGGCCAACGTCCTGACTTTC. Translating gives CASSGRTDYSGANVLTF.